These T cell receptor beta chains were read from a single sample in a study of T cells in Graves' hyperthyroidism and ophthalmopathy. TCRdb recomputed calls from the multiplex PCR reads with MiXCR, one row per CDR3 protein. Of under 350,000 distinct CDR3 sequences listed, over 20% are singletons. The material sequenced was blood. These receptors were obtained from a woman aged 45 to 65 with Graves' hyperthyroidism. Each CDR3 is given without its conserved first and last residue.

>TRBV19|TRBJ1-5
ASTPRALRSGDQPQH
>TRBV11-2|TRBJ2-7
ASSLSTGQNYEQY
>TRBV12-3/TRBV12-4|TRBJ1-5
ASSREAHQPQH
>TRBV6-1|TRBJ1-3
ASRTGWGGNTIY
>TRBV20-1|TRBJ2-7
SASLGLAGGTYEQY
>TRBV9|TRBJ2-7
ASSPQTAASYEQY
>TRBV10-2|TRBJ2-7
ASSETGAGGGTYEQY
>TRBV5-1|TRBJ2-7
ASSPGPDRNEQY
>TRBV11-1|TRBJ1-4
ASSFPGGKLF
>TRBV11-2|TRBJ1-2
ASSPGQGDHGYT
>TRBV28|TRBJ2-5
ASSLRQSRAGETQY
>TRBV27|TRBJ2-1
ASSLLSGAEQF
>TRBV19|TRBJ2-5
ASSMQGPQETQY
>TRBV10-2|TRBJ2-7
ASRDTGTSAYEQY
>TRBV11-2|TRBJ2-1
ASSSIIERYNEQF
>TRBV28|TRBJ1-2
ASSSGSYGYT
>TRBV12-3/TRBV12-4|TRBJ1-1
ASRTDRDIAF
>TRBV12-3/TRBV12-4|TRBJ2-7
ASGSGIREQY
>TRBV10-3|TRBJ2-1
AIRLAGGGSYNEQF
>TRBV20-1|TRBJ1-5
SARAQDRENQPQH
>TRBV6-9|TRBJ2-1
ASSYTSSSYNERF
>TRBV2|TRBJ2-5
ASSPGTSGSQETQY
>TRBV5-1|TRBJ1-4
ASSLGAPGETTNEKLF
>TRBV29-1|TRBJ1-2
SASGTSMGYT
>TRBV27|TRBJ1-5
ASSSGGLMQPQH
>TRBV6-1|TRBJ1-5
ASSRGSGASGGINQPQH
>TRBV6-6|TRBJ1-4
ASSYLQGSREKLF
>TRBV5-1|TRBJ2-3
ASSSDTRSTDTQY
>TRBV3-1|TRBJ1-4
ASSQDTGAPEKLF
>TRBV5-1|TRBJ2-3
ASILGTGSTDTQY
>TRBV11-2|TRBJ2-1
ASSSGTSGGLNEQF
>TRBV14|TRBJ2-1
ASSQDRVNEQF
>TRBV9|TRBJ2-5
ASSVGRGNLQETQY
>TRBV2|TRBJ1-4
ASRGVATNEKLF
>TRBV5-6|TRBJ2-7
ASSPDTSDYEQY
>TRBV12-5|TRBJ2-5
ASGWTATGETQY
>TRBV5-1|TRBJ1-6
ASMRGGGYNSPLH
>TRBV6-1|TRBJ1-5
ASSDQSRSNQPQH
>TRBV20-1|TRBJ2-3
SARPNTDTQY
>TRBV9|TRBJ2-1
ASSVGGSGNEQF
>TRBV20-1|TRBJ1-2
SARDPKNYGYT
>TRBV19|TRBJ1-5
ASEDRAGNQPQH
>TRBV6-1|TRBJ1-2
ASTRSYEGYT
>TRBV7-8|TRBJ1-1
ASSLNRVFVQAEAF
>TRBV27|TRBJ2-3
ASSLGTSGSLNTDTQY
>TRBV20-1|TRBJ2-7
SARPSSGVSYEQY
>TRBV12-3/TRBV12-4|TRBJ1-1
ASSTHGRGNTEAF
>TRBV11-2|TRBJ2-3
ASSRETGVTDTQY
>TRBV28|TRBJ2-3
ASSSQSGRAGDTQY
>TRBV20-1|TRBJ1-5
SARAAGGNQPQH
>TRBV3-1|TRBJ1-2
ASSQARGPGRKYGYT
>TRBV12-3/TRBV12-4|TRBJ2-5
ASSWGVNEETQY
>TRBV2|TRBJ1-2
ASSERPHAGYGYT
>TRBV20-1|TRBJ2-7
SAREPSGRAAEQY
>TRBV20-1|TRBJ1-4
SASSRQGMKEKLF
>TRBV25-1|TRBJ2-3
ASSPWTGSSTDTQY
>TRBV3-1|TRBJ2-1
ASSQDQAGGGNEQF
>TRBV28|TRBJ2-1
ASTTRGQVEGGRSYNEQF
>TRBV5-1|TRBJ2-2
ASSLETVLIGELF
>TRBV5-1|TRBJ2-5
ASSLVTPQETQY